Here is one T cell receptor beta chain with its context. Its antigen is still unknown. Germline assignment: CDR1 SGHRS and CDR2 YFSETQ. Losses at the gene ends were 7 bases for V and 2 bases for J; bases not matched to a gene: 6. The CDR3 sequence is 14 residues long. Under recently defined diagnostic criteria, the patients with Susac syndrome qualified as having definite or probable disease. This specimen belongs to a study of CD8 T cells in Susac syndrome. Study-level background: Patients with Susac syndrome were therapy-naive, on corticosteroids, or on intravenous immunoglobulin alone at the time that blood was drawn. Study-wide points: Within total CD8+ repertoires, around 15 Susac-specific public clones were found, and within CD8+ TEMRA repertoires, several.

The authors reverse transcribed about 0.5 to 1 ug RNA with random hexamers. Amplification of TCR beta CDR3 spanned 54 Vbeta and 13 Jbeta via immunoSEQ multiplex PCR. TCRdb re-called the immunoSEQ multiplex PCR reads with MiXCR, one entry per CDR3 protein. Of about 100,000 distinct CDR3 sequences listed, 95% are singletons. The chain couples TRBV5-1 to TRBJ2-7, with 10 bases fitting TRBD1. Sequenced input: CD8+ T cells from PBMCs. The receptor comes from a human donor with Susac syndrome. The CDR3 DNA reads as TGCGCCAGCCAGCCTGGGACAGGGGCCTACGAGCAGTACTTC. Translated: CASQPGTGAYEQYF. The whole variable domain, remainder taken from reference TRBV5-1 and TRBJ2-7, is KAGVTQTPRYLIKTRGQQVTLSCSPISGHRSVSWYQQTPGQGLQFLFEYFSETQRNKGNFPGRFSGRQFSNSRSEMNVSTLELGDSALYLCASQPGTGAYEQYFGPGTRLTVT.